The rows below give T cell receptor beta chains drawn from one sample of a study of blood T cell repertoires in COVID-19. Repertoires were generated with immunoSEQ multiplex PCR, while TCRdb's copy carries only in-frame clones and drops some. The sample yields roughly 250,000 clones, about 88% seen once. Sequencing was carried out using PBMCs or T cells enriched from blood (not recorded which). The receptors originated from a woman between 50 and 59 years old who had recovered from COVID-19. The CDR3 runs from the conserved cysteine through the conserved F or W. Each record gives: J gene, D gene, V gene, CDR3 length, clone size, CDR3 protein, CDR3 DNA. A D gene is named only where the DNA matches it firmly. Part of the rows lack a size; the others show once, few, many or a class for expanded clones.

TRBJ1-5 - TRBV3-1/TRBV3-2 15 - CASSQDPGGRQPQHF TGTGCCAGCAGCCAAGATCCGGGAGGACGGCAGCCCCAGCATTTT
TRBJ2-1 - TRBV4-1 16 once CASSHRGQGGGNEQFF TGCGCCAGCAGCCACAGAGGTCAGGGAGGTGGCAATGAGCAGTTCTTC
TRBJ2-7 TRBD1 TRBV13 14 - CASSPDRGLYEQYF TGTGCCAGCAGCCCGGACAGGGGGCTCTACGAGCAGTACTTC
TRBJ2-1 - TRBV4-1 21 once CASSSRGQASGRTSSYNEQFF TGCGCCAGCAGCTCCAGGGGGCAAGCCAGCGGGAGGACGAGCTCCTACAATGAGCAGTTCTTC
TRBJ1-1 TRBD1 TRBV30 13 few CAWRSTGATEAFF TGTGCCTGGAGATCCACAGGGGCGACTGAAGCTTTCTTT
TRBJ2-1 - TRBV15 15 - CATRAWSRVDNEQFF TGTGCCACCAGGGCTTGGTCTAGAGTCGACAATGAGCAGTTCTTC
TRBJ1-1 TRBD1 TRBV6-5 13 - CASKRTGGTEAFF TGTGCCAGCAAACGGACAGGGGGCACTGAAGCTTTCTTT
TRBJ2-5 TRBD2 TRBV5-1 18 - CASSPGTSGAYLQETQYF TGCGCCAGCAGCCCCGGGACTAGCGGAGCCTATCTCCAAGAGACCCAGTACTTC
TRBJ2-1 TRBD2 TRBV6-5 13 - CASSYGTINEQFF TGTGCCAGCAGTTACGGGACTATTAATGAGCAGTTCTTC
TRBJ2-5 TRBD1 TRBV6-6 15 - CASSYRDRGAETQYF TGTGCCAGCAGTTACAGGGACAGGGGGGCTGAGACCCAGTACTTC
TRBJ2-7 TRBD1 TRBV7-9 15 few CASSRGQGARGEQYF TGTGCCAGCAGCCGAGGACAGGGGGCACGGGGAGAGCAGTACTTC
TRBJ1-6 TRBD1 TRBV19 15 - CASSIRGGMVSPLHF TGTGCCAGTAGTATTAGAGGGGGCATGGTTTCACCCCTCCACTTT
TRBJ1-2 - TRBV7-9 11 few CASQGGYGYTF TGTGCCAGCCAGGGTGGCTATGGCTACACCTTC
TRBJ1-5 - TRBV18 14 - CASSPPQGNQPQHF TGTGCCAGCTCACCACCGCAGGGAAATCAGCCCCAGCATTTT
TRBJ2-7 - TRBV7-9 17 once CASSSSLGGATGYEQYF TGTGCCAGCAGCTCTAGCCTGGGGGGGGCCACCGGGTACGAGCAGTACTTC
TRBJ2-3 TRBD2 TRBV12-3/TRBV12-4 12 - CASSPGLAGPSF TGTGCCAGCAGTCCCGGACTAGCTGGGCCCTCCTTT
TRBJ1-2 TRBD1 TRBV24-1 13 - CATPDRVDYGYTF TGTGCCACCCCGGACAGGGTCGACTATGGCTACACCTTC
TRBJ2-1 - TRBV4-1 16 - CASSQDFGQTYNEQFF TGCGCCAGCAGCCAAGATTTCGGACAGACGTACAATGAGCAGTTCTTC
TRBJ1-6 - TRBV28 14 once CASSLGGGNSPLHF TGTGCCAGCAGTCTTGGGGGCGGTAATTCACCCCTCCACTTT
TRBJ1-2 - TRBV6-5 13 - CASSRTDDYGYTF TGTGCCAGCAGTAGGACAGATGACTATGGCTACACCTTC